The sequence of this TCR beta chain was determined in a study of cytomegalovirus exposure and HLA in healthy donors. General study findings and limits: What a later analysis reportedly showed was that an Asian-associated ancestry cluster had fewer N-insertions than the roughly 700-donor mean.

The CDR3 runs 19 residues. CDR1 and CDR2 from the germline V gene are SGHDT and YYEEEE. V lost 0 bases, J lost 4 bases, and 25 bases lay in between. This clone occurred a few times. As yet, its antigen is unknown. With 60 Vbeta and 13 Jbeta primers, the PCR was carried out. The method was immunoSEQ multiplex PCR; TCRdb's version includes in-frame clones alone and lacks a portion of them. Of around 180,000 clones listed, over 60% are singletons. The rearrangement uses TRBV5-6 and TRBJ1-2; D is uncertain. The sequenced material came from PBMCs. This clonotype was obtained from a girl aged 10 to 17 in good health and CMV-seronegative. CDR3 loop: CASSLADGMEQTSIYGYTF. CDR3 coding DNA: TGTGCCAGCAGCTTGGCTGATGGTATGGAGCAGACTTCCATCTATGGCTACACCTTC.